This T cell receptor (beta chain) was documented in a study of shared clonotypes between healthy human individuals. Looked up from germline, CDR1 is SGHAT and CDR2 is FQDESV (reference sequence). The germline V and J ends were trimmed by 5 bases and 4 bases, with 11 bases remaining between them. The CDR3 length is 13 residues. This was a deep-level run. The assay was immunoSEQ multiplex PCR, and TCRdb's table has in-frame clones only and misses some. The data show under 650,000 clones, 96% seen once. Findings of the study overall: Naive CD4 clonotype sharing across several donors was approximately 5.2%.

Points on this clone: The antigen is unknown.

The study drew its donors from healthy HIV-negative adults without recent acute infections or vaccinations. Each donor was a Caucasian adult residing in Nashville, Tennessee. The source material was naive CD4+ T cells sorted from blood. Indicated subset: CD45RA+ positively selected. The sequence was obtained from a woman aged 25-40 years in good health. The chain combines TRBV11-1 with TRBJ2-5; tentative D call: TRBD2 (5 bases). CDR3 sequence reads: CASSRGRSETQYF. CDR3 DNA sequence: TGTGCCAGCAGCCGTGGGAGATCAGAGACCCAGTACTTC.